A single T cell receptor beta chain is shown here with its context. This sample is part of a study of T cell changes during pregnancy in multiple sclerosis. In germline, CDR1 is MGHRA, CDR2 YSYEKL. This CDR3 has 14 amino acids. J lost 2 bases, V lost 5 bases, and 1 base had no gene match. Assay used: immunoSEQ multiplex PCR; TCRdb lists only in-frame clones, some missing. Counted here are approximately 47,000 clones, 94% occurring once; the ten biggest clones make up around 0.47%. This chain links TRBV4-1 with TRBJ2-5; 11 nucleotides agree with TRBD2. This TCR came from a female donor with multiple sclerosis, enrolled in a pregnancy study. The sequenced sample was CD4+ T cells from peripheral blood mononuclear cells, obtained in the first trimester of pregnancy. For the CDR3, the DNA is TGCGCCAGCAGCTTAGCGGGGGGGCAAGAGACCCAGTACTTC. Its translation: CASSLAGGQETQYF.